What follows is one T cell receptor (beta chain) and its context. This clone is considered medium-sized (0.01 to 0.1%). The antigen it binds to is not known. Base qualities are not at hand, and no much larger clone is one base apart. About 500 nanograms of biopsy DNA per sample were submitted for commercial TCRB immunosequencing. CDR3 regions were amplified from genomic DNA by Adaptive Biotechnology using a two-step, amplification bias-controlled multiplex PCR. Primers for every V and J gene segment were used in the first PCR, and barcodes and Illumina adapters were added in the second PCR. An Illumina instrument was used to sequence the CDR3 libraries. From the authors' description of their analysis: The analysis drew on both the pipelines supplied by the vendor and custom analysis of the raw data in R/Bioconductor running R version 3.3.0. Clonality, which ranges from 0 to 1, was calculated as the inverse of the normalised Shannon entropy across all productive clones. High-frequency clones were defined as the share of the repertoire occupied by the top 100 clones, with only clones passing a 95% confidence test being retained. Overlap between samples was measured with the Morisita-Horn index, while repertoire diversity was measured with the Simpson index. TCRdb retrieved this table from immuneACCESS and kept in-frame rearrangements only. Not all clones are present; in checked studies, unresolved V genes account for under half, and no reason is known for the remainder. D and trimming come from the DNA, and the V and J calls and clone size come from that table. Here the sample has 11,000 or so clones; about four fifths occur a single time. Around 14% of the sample lies in the top ten.

V lost 5 bases and J lost 6 bases; the stretch between them is 19 bases long. The CDR3 numbers 15 residues from cysteine through phenylalanine. CDR3 DNA only is kept here, 45 bases in frame from base 1. CDR1 and CDR2 (LNHDA, SQIVND) derive from the germline V gene (reference sequence). The sample belongs to a study of T cell repertoires in ileal Crohn's disease (dated 2019 in TCRdb). Some background on the complete study: Median disease duration was around eight years, and approximately 34% of patients were identified as active smokers at the time of surgery. Every patient underwent surgery because of a complication, which was stricturing disease in approximately 61% and penetrating disease in approximately 40%. Roughly half of the patients were given postoperative therapy, with 15 to 20 on anti-TNF agents and 11 to 12 on thiopurines. Neoterminal ileum biopsies obtained at postoperative colonoscopy were designated as M6 samples. TCR repertoire analysis was done in roughly 57 Crohn's disease patients from a prospective multicentre cohort. The study was conducted in parallel with a multicentre cohort built to find predictors of early endoscopic recurrence after ileocolonic resection. Endoscopic postoperative recurrence was defined as a Rutgeerts score above i0. A total of 171 mucosal samples from approximately 57 patients were sequenced, with samples obtained at several locations on the surgical specimen and at postoperative endoscopy. The paper as a whole reports these results and caveats: Endoscopic recurrence was linked to a higher percentage of high-frequency clones at surgery, and recurrence occurred in every patient whose clonality exceeded 26.8% (18/57). The timing of postoperative endoscopy varied within the first year after surgery, and the median delay was about seven months. A significantly higher proportion of clonal expansions was observed in active smokers at surgery than in non-smokers (25.9% vs 17.9%, p=0.02). Sorted CD8 T cells carried more high-frequency clones than CD4 T cells, suggesting mucosal expansions were mainly CD8. Only a subgroup of patients, of unstated size, had mucosal CD4 and CD8 T cells sorted and sequenced.

Taken with the paper, the label for time point translates to: neoterminal ileum biopsy at postoperative endoscopy, about 6 months after surgery. Adults with ileal or ileocolonic Crohn's disease and an indication for ileocolonic resection were eligible for inclusion. Whole ileal mucosal biopsies were kept frozen at -80 degrees C prior to DNA extraction. A TRizol-based method was used to extract genomic DNA from the frozen whole biopsies, and the DNA was quantified with a NanoDrop 2000 spectrophotometer. The source of this sequence is an adult with Crohn's disease. Sequenced: ileal tissue. Recombination connected TRBV19 to TRBJ1-1, and TRBD1 may be the D gene, going by 6 matching bases. Read as DNA, the sequence is TGTGCCAGTAGTCCCATCTTCACAGGGAATCCTGAAGCTTTCTTT. This yields the protein CASSPIFTGNPEAFF.